This TCR beta chain was sequenced for a study of cytomegalovirus exposure and HLA in healthy donors. About the research overall: A preliminary data release comprised tens of millions of unique TCRs obtained from HLA-typed donors.

CDR3 length equals 15 residues. Germline assignment: CDR1 SGHTA and CDR2 FQGNSA. With 5 bases clipped from V and 6 bases from J, the junction kept 11 bases outside the gene matches. The PCR had 60 Vbeta and 13 Jbeta primers. Profiled with immunoSEQ multiplex PCR; TCRdb holds only in-frame clones, not every one. Recorded for this sample: about 120,000 clones. The gene calls are TRBV7-2 and TRBJ1-2; TRBD1 matches at 8 bases. Sample: PBMCs. The source of this sequence is a woman aged 40 to 50 in good health and CMV-seropositive. CDR3 sequence reads: CASSRGQGGRDGYTF. The CDR3 DNA reads TGTGCCAGCAGCCGAGGACAGGGAGGGAGGGATGGCTACACCTTC.